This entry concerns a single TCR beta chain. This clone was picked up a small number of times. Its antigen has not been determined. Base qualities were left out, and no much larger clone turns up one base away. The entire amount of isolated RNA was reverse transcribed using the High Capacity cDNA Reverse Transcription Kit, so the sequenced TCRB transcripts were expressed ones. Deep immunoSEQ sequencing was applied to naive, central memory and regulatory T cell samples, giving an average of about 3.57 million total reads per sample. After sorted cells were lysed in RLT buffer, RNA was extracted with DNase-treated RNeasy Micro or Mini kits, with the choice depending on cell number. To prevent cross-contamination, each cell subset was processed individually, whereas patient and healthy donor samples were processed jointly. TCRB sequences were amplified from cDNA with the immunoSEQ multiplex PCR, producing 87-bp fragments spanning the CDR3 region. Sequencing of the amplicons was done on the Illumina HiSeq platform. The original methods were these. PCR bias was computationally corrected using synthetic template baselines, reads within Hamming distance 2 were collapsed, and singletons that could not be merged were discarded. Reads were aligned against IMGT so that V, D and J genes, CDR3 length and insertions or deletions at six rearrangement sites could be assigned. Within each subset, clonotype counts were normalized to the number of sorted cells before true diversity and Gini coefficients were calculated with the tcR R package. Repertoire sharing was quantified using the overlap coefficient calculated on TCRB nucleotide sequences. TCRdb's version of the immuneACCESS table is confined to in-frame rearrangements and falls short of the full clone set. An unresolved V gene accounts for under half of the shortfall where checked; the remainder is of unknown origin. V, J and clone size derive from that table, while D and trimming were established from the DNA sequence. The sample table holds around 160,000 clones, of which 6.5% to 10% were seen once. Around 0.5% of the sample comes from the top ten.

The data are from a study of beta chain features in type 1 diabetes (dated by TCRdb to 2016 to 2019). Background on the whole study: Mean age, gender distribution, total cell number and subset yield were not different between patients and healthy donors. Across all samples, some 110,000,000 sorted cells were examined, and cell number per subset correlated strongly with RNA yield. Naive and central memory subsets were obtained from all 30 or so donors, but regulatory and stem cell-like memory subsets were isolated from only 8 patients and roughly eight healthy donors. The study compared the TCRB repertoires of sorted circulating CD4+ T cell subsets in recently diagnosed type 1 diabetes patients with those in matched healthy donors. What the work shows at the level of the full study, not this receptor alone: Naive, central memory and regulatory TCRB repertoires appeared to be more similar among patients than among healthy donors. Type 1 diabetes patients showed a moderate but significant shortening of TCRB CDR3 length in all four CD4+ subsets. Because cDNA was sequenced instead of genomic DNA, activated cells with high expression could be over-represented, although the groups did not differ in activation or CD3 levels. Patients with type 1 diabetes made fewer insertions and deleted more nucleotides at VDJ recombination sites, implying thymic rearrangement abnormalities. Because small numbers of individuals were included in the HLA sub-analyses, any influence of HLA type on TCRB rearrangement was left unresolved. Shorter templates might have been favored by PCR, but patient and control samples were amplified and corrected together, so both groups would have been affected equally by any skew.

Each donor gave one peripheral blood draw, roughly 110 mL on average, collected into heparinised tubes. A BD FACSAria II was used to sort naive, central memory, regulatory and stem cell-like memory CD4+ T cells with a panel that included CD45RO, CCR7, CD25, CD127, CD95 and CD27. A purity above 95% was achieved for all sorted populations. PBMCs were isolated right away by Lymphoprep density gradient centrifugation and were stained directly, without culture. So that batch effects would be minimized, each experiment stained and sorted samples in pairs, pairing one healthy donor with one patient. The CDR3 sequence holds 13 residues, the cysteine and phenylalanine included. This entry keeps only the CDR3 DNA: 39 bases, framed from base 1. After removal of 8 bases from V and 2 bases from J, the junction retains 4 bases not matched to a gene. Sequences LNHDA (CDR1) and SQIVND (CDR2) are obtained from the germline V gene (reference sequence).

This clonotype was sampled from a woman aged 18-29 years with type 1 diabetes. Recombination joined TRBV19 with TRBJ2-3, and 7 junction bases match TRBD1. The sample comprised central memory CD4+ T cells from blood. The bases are TGTGCCAGTGGGACAGCCAACACAGATACGCAGTATTTT. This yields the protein CASGTANTDTQYF.